The 23 T cell receptor beta chains listed next were all sequenced from one sample in a study of CD8 T cells in ankylosing spondylitis (dated by TCRdb to between 2016 and 2019). Library prep was done by 5' RACE. Sequencing was performed on an Illumina HiSeq 2500. TCRdb redid the processing of the public reads, applying fastp at Q25 and MiXCR, and retained in-frame beta chains. For every CDR3 protein sequence, its rows merge into one entry that carries the most common genes and DNA. In all, the sample holds a few hundred thousand distinct CDR3 sequences, and about 19% of those were seen once. Less than 9.5% of the sample is taken by the ten largest. The sequencing sample was made of blood, either unsorted or a sorted T cell fraction (not recorded which). The source is a male donor with ankylosing spondylitis or in good health (not recorded which).

The V call is TRBV14, the J call TRBJ2-5; D unresolved. The V end was cut by 6 bases, the J end by 5 bases, with 16 bases between. The CDR3 contains 14 residues. Germline assignment: CDR1 SGHDN and CDR2 FVKESK. The CDR3 is CASRKGYGWETQYF. In nucleotides, the CDR3 is TGTGCCAGCAGGAAAGGCTACGGGTGGGAGACCCAGTACTTC.

CDR3 nucleotides: TGTGCCAGCAGCTTATCCAGGGGGGCCAAAAACATTCAGTACTTC. Its protein product is CASSLSRGAKNIQYF. The chain has TRBV11-2 and TRBJ2-4; 7 bases align to TRBD1. V shed 2 bases, J shed 1 base, and the junction held 2 bases outside the gene matches. The CDR3 contains 15 residues. Germline V gene sequence: CDR1 SGHAT, CDR2 FQNNGV.

The table lists this clonotype with many counts. The chain uses TRBV12-3 or TRBV12-4 and TRBJ1-1, with D possibly matching TRBD1 (6 bases). CDR3 length equals 14 residues. V lost 6 bases, J lost 0 bases, and 11 bases lay in between. The CDR3 loop reads CASSHRDLNTEAFF. DNA of the CDR3: TGTGCCAGCAGCCACAGGGATTTGAACACTGAAGCTTTCTTT.

The genes are TRBV6-6 and TRBJ1-5, with 8 bases lining up with TRBD1. The CDR3 runs to 13 residues. Germline V gene sequence: CDR1 MNHNY, CDR2 SVGAGI (reference sequence). With 7 bases clipped from V and 7 bases from J, the junction kept 6 bases outside the gene matches. CDR3 DNA sequence: TGTGCCAGCAACCGACAGGGGCCGCAGCCCCAGCATTTT. Its translation is CASNRQGPQPQHF.

This clonotype turned up a few times. The V and J genes are TRBV24-1 and TRBJ2-5, with D possibly TRBD2 on 6 matching bases. The germline V gene encodes CDR1 KGHDR and CDR2 SFDVKD. V lost 5 bases, J lost 1 base, and 13 bases lay in between. The CDR3 is 15 amino acids. The CDR3 sequence is CATSAGGTFQETQYF. In nucleotides, the CDR3 is TGTGCCACCAGTGCTGGCGGGACCTTCCAAGAGACCCAGTACTTC.

The rearrangement joins TRBV7-8 to TRBJ1-3; a possible D gene is TRBD1 (6 bases). Germline V lookup: CDR1 SGHVS, CDR2 FQNEAQ. The CDR3 loop spans 16 amino acids. The V end was cut by 4 bases, the J end by 4 bases, with 17 bases between. The DNA for the CDR3 is TGTGCCAGCAGCTCAAGGGGGGGCCCAACGGGAAACACCATATATTTT. This translates into CASSSRGGPTGNTIYF.

V is TRBV5-5 and J is TRBJ2-3; 7 bases map to TRBD1. In germline, CDR1 is SGHKS, CDR2 YYEKEE (reference sequence). The CDR3 is made up of 15 amino acids. Unmatched junction bases numbered 6, after V lost 0 bases and J lost 5 bases. The CDR3 spells CASSLETGAGDTQYF. Here the CDR3 DNA reads TGTGCCAGCAGCTTGGAAACAGGGGCAGGAGATACGCAGTATTTT.

This clonotype was seen at least ten times. This chain links TRBV9 with TRBJ2-1; 10 positions match TRBD2. Germline assignment: CDR1 SGDLS and CDR2 YYNGEE. The CDR3 consists of 17 residues. After removal of 2 bases from V and 8 bases from J, the junction contained 13 bases not matched to a gene. The DNA for the CDR3 is TGTGCCAGCAGCGTTTCTAGCGGGAGCCACCCGATGGATGAGCAGTTCTTC. It codes for CASSVSSGSHPMDEQFF.

The chain is built from TRBV6-2 or TRBV6-3 and TRBJ2-7; 8 positions agree with TRBD1. The CDR3 spans 15 residues. V trimming: 6 bases; J trimming: 3 bases; junction bases outside the gene matches: 10. Per the germline V gene, CDR1 is MNHEY and CDR2 is SVGEGT. DNA of the CDR3: TGTGCCAGCAGCGGACAGGGTGTCCCCAACTACGAGCAGTACGTC. It is translated as CASSGQGVPNYEQYV.

The V and J genes are TRBV10-3 and TRBJ2-1, with 7 nucleotides matching TRBD2. The CDR3 spans 15 residues. The germline V gene has CDR1 ENHRY and CDR2 SYGVKD. V gave up 10 bases and J gave up 3 bases; unmatched junction bases: 12. CDR3 nucleotides: TGTGCCACCGCCCGAACCGCGGGAGACTACAATGAGCAGTTCTTC. Translated: CATARTAGDYNEQFF.

The rearrangement joins TRBV29-1 to TRBJ2-4; the match to TRBD1 covers 10 bases. Germline CDR1 SQVTM, CDR2 ANQGSEA. With 4 bases clipped from V and 8 bases from J, the junction kept 8 bases outside the gene matches. The CDR3 contains 14 residues. The CDR3 DNA follows: TGCAGCGTTGCTCCGGGACAGGGGTCGGACATTCAGTACTTC. Protein: CSVAPGQGSDIQYF.

This clonotype was counted between two and nine times. The CDR3 sequence: CASSLVAGEQFF. The CDR3 DNA follows: TGTGCCAGCAGCTTAGTAGCGGGTGAGCAGTTCTTC. The rearrangement links TRBV7-2 to TRBJ2-1, with TRBD2 matching over 7 bases. Germline loops: CDR1 SGHTA, CDR2 FQGNSA. V lost 1 base, J lost 9 bases, and 0 bases stayed unmatched. The CDR3 contains 12 residues. Filled out from reference TRBV7-2 and TRBJ2-1, the complete variable domain reads GAGVSQSPSNKVTEKGKDVELRCDPISGHTALYWYRQSLGQGLEFLIYFQGNSAPDKSGLPSDRFSAERTGGSVSTLTIQRTQQEDSAVYLCASSLVAGEQFFGPGTRLTVL.

The gene calls are TRBV5-1 and TRBJ2-1; TRBD2 is a possible D gene (6 bases). Trimming left V 5 bases short and J 4 bases short, with 10 bases between. Looked up from germline, CDR1 is SGHRS and CDR2 is YFSETQ. The CDR3 runs to 13 residues. CDR3 nucleotide sequence: TGCGCCAGCAGGACGGGAGTTTACAATGAGCAGTTCTTC. It is translated as CASRTGVYNEQFF. The full variable domain, in which reference TRBV5-1 and TRBJ2-1 provide the parts outside the CDR3, is KAGVTQTPRYLIKTRGQQVTLSCSPISGHRSVSWYQQTPGQGLQFLFEYFSETQRNKGNFPGRFSGRQFSNSRSEMNVSTLELGDSALYLCASRTGVYNEQFFGPGTRLTVL.

This clonotype was seen repeatedly, ten times or more. The chain uses TRBV20-1 and TRBJ2-5; 9 bases map to TRBD1. Germline CDR1 is DFQATT and CDR2 is SNEGSKA (reference sequence). The CDR3 consists of 13 residues. Trimming at V came to 6 bases and at J to 4 bases, leaving 6 bases not matched to a gene. The CDR3 sequence is CSAMDRGAETQYF. As DNA, the CDR3 is TGCAGTGCGATGGACAGGGGCGCAGAGACCCAGTACTTC.

The genes are TRBV7-9 and TRBJ2-3; TRBD2 matches at 7 bases. The junction had 17 bases not matched to a gene; V was cut back by 6 bases and J by 5 bases. Looked up from germline, CDR1 is SEHNR and CDR2 is FQNEAQ (reference sequence). This CDR3 region has 17 residues. The CDR3 DNA is TGTGCCAGCAGACCGAACGGGACTATTCCCCGACAAGATACGCAGTATTTT. This encodes CASRPNGTIPRQDTQYF.

This clonotype appeared a few times. The genes are TRBV10-3 and TRBJ1-1; perhaps TRBD1 as D (6 bases). CDR1 is ENHRY and CDR2 is SYGVKD in the germline V gene. The length of the CDR3 is 13 residues. Deletions cut 5 bases from V and 5 bases from J, with 12 bases between. The CDR3 DNA follows: TGTGCCATCAGTCCGGGGGCGGAGACTGAAGCTTTCTTT. Amino acids: CAISPGAETEAFF.

The chain couples TRBV6-2 or TRBV6-3 to TRBJ1-5; TRBD1 matches 7 bases. CDR3 length: 14 amino acids. The J segment lost 1 base and the V segment lost 5 bases, leaving 2 bases of the junction unmatched. Germline values: CDR1 MNHEY, CDR2 SVGEGT. The CDR3 loop reads CASSTGVSNQPQHF. Written as DNA, the CDR3 is TGTGCCAGCAGTACAGGGGTGAGCAATCAGCCCCAGCATTTT.

This clonotype has a handful of counts. V is TRBV20-1 and J is TRBJ2-3, with 10 bases aligning to TRBD2. Germline V lookup: CDR1 DFQATT, CDR2 SNEGSKA (reference sequence). The CDR3 sequence is 16 residues long. V lost 6 bases, J lost 2 bases, and 11 bases stayed unmatched. The CDR3 nucleotides read TGCAGTGCCCCCCCCCAGCGGGGGGGAGACACAGATACGCAGTATTTT. This translates into CSAPPQRGGDTDTQYF.

This clonotype was observed a handful of times. The genes are TRBV6-5 and TRBJ1-2, with 10 bases lining up with TRBD1. Trimming cost V 1 base and J 7 bases; bases outside gene matches: 6. Per germline, CDR1 MNHEY and CDR2 SVGAGI. This CDR3 has 15 amino acids. Here the CDR3 reads CASSYWRTGGGGYTF. CDR3 in DNA: TGTGCCAGCAGTTACTGGAGGACAGGGGGTGGTGGCTACACCTTC.

The V call is TRBV5-1, the J call TRBJ2-1; TRBD2 matches at 8 bases. This CDR3 has 15 residues. Germline V CDR1 and CDR2: SGHRS, YFSETQ. Losses at the gene ends were 2 bases for V and 0 bases for J; bases not matched to a gene: 1. In DNA, the CDR3 is TGCGCCAGCAGCTTCACTAGCGGCTCCTACAATGAGCAGTTCTTC. Its protein is CASSFTSGSYNEQFF. The variable domain in full, completed from reference TRBV5-1 and TRBJ2-1, reads KAGVTQTPRYLIKTRGQQVTLSCSPISGHRSVSWYQQTPGQGLQFLFEYFSETQRNKGNFPGRFSGRQFSNSRSEMNVSTLELGDSALYLCASSFTSGSYNEQFFGPGTRLTVL.

J is TRBJ2-3 and V is TRBV7-9; D tentatively reads TRBD1 or TRBD2 (5 bases each). Germline V CDR1 and CDR2: SEHNR, FQNEAQ (reference sequence). Trimming stripped 6 bases from V and 1 base from J, with 17 bases between. This CDR3 contains 16 residues. The CDR3 region has the DNA TGTGCCAGCAGGTCCCCGAGGGGACGGGGCACAGATACGCAGTATTTT. This gives the protein CASRSPRGRGTDTQYF.

V is TRBV5-5 and J is TRBJ1-1, with a weak D call TRBD1 (6 bases). The CDR3 is made up of 18 amino acids. Trimming stripped 0 bases from V and 3 bases from J, with 21 bases between. The V gene's germline CDR1 is SGHKS and CDR2 YYEKEE (reference sequence). The chain's CDR3 is CASSLGSRGRYVDTEAFF. The DNA of the CDR3 is TGTGCCAGCAGCTTGGGCTCCAGGGGTCGTTACGTGGACACTGAAGCTTTCTTT.

The chain recombines TRBV29-1 with TRBJ1-1; D is unresolved. Trimming stripped 5 bases from V and 3 bases from J, with 4 bases between. The CDR3 contains 10 residues. Germline V gene sequence: CDR1 SQVTM, CDR2 ANQGSEA. The CDR3 sequence: CSVFHTEAFF. CDR3 nucleotide sequence: TGCAGCGTTTTCCACACTGAAGCTTTCTTT.